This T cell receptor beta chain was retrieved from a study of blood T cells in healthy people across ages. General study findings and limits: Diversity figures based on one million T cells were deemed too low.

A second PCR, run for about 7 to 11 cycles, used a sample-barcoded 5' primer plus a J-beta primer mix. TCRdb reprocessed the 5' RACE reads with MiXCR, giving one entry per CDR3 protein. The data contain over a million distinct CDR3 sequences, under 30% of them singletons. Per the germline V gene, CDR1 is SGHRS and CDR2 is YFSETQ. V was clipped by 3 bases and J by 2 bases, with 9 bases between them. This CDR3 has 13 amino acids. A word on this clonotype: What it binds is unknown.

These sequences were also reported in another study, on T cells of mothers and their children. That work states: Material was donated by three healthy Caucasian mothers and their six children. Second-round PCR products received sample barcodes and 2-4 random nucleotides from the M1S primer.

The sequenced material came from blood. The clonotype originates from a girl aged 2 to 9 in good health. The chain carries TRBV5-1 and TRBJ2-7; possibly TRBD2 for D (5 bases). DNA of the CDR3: TGCGCCAGCAGCTCGGACTGGACCTACGAGCAGTACTTC. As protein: CASSSDWTYEQYF.